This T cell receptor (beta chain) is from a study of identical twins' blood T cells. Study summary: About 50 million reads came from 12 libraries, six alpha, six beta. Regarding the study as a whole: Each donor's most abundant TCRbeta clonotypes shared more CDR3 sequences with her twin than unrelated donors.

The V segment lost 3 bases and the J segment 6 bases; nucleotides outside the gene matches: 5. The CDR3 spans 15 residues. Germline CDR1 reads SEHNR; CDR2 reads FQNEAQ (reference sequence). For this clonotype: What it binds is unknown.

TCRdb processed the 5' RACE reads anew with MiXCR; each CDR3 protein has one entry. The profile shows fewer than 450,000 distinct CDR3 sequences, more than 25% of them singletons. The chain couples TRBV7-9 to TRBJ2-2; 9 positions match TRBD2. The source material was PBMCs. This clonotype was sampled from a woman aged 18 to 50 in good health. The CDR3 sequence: CASSFALAGPGELFF. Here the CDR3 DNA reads TGTGCCAGCAGCTTCGCACTAGCGGGTCCCGGGGAGCTGTTTTTT. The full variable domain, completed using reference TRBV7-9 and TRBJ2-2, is DTGVSQNPRHKITKRGQNVTFRCDPISEHNRLYWYRQTLGQGPEFLTYFQNEAQLEKSRLLSDRFSAERPKGSFSTLEIQRTEQGDSAMYLCASSFALAGPGELFFGEGSRLTVL.